This TCR beta chain was found in a study of response to subunit inactivated influenza vaccine. Study results and limitations: The authors offered the suggestion that each seasonal influenza vaccination recruits few new T cells.

In regard to this clonotype: The antigen is not known.

CDR1 is MNHEY and CDR2 is SMNVEV in the germline V gene (reference sequence). The CDR3 has 14 residues. J gave up 7 bases and V 6 bases, and 6 bases lay outside the gene matches. TCRdb fed the RT-PCR reads into MiXCR, producing one record per CDR3 protein. Here the sample spans hundreds of thousands of distinct CDR3 sequences, approximately 7.7% being singletons. The chain is built from TRBV27 and TRBJ1-4, with TRBD1 identical over 9 bases. The receptor was derived from a man between 50 and 70 years old who received an inactivated influenza vaccine. This specimen consisted of PBMCs from blood, obtained around 25 months after vaccination. The CDR3: CASRGTGLSEKLFF. As DNA, the CDR3 is TGTGCCAGCAGGGGGACAGGGCTTAGTGAAAAACTGTTTTTT. The full variable domain, rest sourced from reference TRBV27 and TRBJ1-4, is EAQVTQNPRYLITVTGKKLTVTCSQNMNHEYMSWYRQDPGLGLRQIYYSMNVEVTDKGDVPEGYKVSRKEKRNFPLILESPSPNQTSLYFCASRGTGLSEKLFFGSGTQLSVL.